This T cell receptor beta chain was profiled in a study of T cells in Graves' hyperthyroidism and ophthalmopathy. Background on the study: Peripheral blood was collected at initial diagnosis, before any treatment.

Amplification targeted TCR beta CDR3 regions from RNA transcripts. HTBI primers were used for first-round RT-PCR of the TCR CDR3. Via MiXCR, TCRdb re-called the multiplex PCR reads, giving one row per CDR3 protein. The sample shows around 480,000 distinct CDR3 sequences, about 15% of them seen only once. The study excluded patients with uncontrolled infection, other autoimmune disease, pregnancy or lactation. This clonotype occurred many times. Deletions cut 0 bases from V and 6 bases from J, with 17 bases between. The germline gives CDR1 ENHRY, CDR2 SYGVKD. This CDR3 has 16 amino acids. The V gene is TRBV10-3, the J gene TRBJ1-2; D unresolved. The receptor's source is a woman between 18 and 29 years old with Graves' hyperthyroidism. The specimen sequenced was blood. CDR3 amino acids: CAISESRQAPPHGYTF. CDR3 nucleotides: TGTGCCATCAGTGAGTCGAGGCAGGCCCCACCGCATGGCTACACCTTC.